This record covers a single TCR beta chain. The data belong to a study of CD8 T cells in ankylosing spondylitis. TCRdb recomputed calls from the 5' RACE reads with MiXCR, one row per CDR3 protein. The data show a few hundred thousand distinct CDR3 sequences, approximately 20% seen once. There are 15 residues in the CDR3. V lost 4 bases to trimming and J lost 3 bases, with 12 bases between them. Germline V gives CDR1 MGHRA, CDR2 YSYEKL. Sequenced material: blood, either unsorted or a sorted T cell fraction (not recorded which). This sequence was found in a male donor with ankylosing spondylitis or in good health (not recorded which). The V gene is TRBV4-1, the J gene TRBJ2-2; tentatively, D is TRBD1 (5 bases). CDR3 amino acids: CASSPGLPDTGELFF. The CDR3 nucleotides read TGCGCCAGCAGCCCAGGGTTGCCCGACACCGGGGAGCTGTTTTTT.